Below, 10 T cell receptor beta chains from the same sample are listed, as sequenced in a study of T-cell reconstitution after alpha-beta-depleted transplantation in children. The library targeted TCRbeta and was prepared with unique molecular identifiers. TCRdb reprocessed the PCR reads with MiXCR, giving one entry per CDR3 protein. The sample shows 200,000 to 300,000 distinct CDR3 sequences, approximately 12% of them seen only once. The material sequenced was PBMCs from the stem cell graft donor, taken from the stem cell graft. These receptor sequences come from a human donor who donated a stem cell graft to a child with acute lymphoblastic leukemia.

A few counts support this clonotype. The genes are TRBV20-1 and TRBJ2-7; 7 bases are shared with TRBD2. Trimming at V came to 3 bases and at J to 3 bases, leaving 11 bases not matched to a gene. CDR3 size: 15 residues. Germline V gene data show CDR1 as DFQATT and CDR2 as SNEGSKA (reference sequence). The CDR3 loop reads CSASPALAILYEQYF. The CDR3 region has the DNA TGCAGTGCTAGCCCTGCACTAGCGATTCTCTACGAGCAGTACTTC.

This clonotype was observed at least ten times. The rearrangement joins TRBV18 to TRBJ2-3, with D unresolved. Trimming left V 0 bases short and J 6 bases short, with 7 bases between. This CDR3 is built from 13 residues. CDR1 and CDR2 from the germline V gene are KGHSH and LQKENI. CDR3: CASSPPGQDTQYF. The CDR3 DNA reads TGTGCCAGCTCACCACCAGGGCAGGATACGCAGTATTTT.

This clonotype was seen a few times. This chain's CDR3 is CASSLEGTGANVLTF. In DNA, the CDR3 is TGCGCCAGCAGCTTGGAAGGGACTGGGGCCAACGTCCTGACTTTC. This chain joins TRBV5-1 and TRBJ2-6; D is unclear. The germline V gene has CDR1 SGHRS and CDR2 YFSETQ. V lost 0 bases, J lost 2 bases, and 6 bases lay in between. The CDR3 consists of 15 residues.

This clonotype was counted at least ten times. This chain links TRBV29-1 with TRBJ2-1, with D uncertain. There are 11 residues in the CDR3. Germline CDR1 is SQVTM and CDR2 is ANQGSEA. Deletions cut 3 bases from V and 4 bases from J, with 4 bases between. CDR3 residues: CSVDSYNEQFF. The CDR3 DNA follows: TGCAGCGTTGACAGTTACAATGAGCAGTTCTTC.

Only a few counts were recorded for this clonotype. This chain joins TRBV4-2 and TRBJ2-7, with 13 bases fitting TRBD2. Trimming at V came to 4 bases and at J to 4 bases, leaving 13 bases not matched to a gene. The CDR3 is 18 residues long. Germline V gives CDR1 LGHNA, CDR2 YNFKEQ. The CDR3: CASSPPLIGTSGDYEQYF. The CDR3 nucleotides are TGTGCCAGCAGCCCGCCCCTGATAGGGACTAGCGGGGATTACGAGCAGTACTTC.

This clonotype was found a few times. CDR3 loop: CASSFQPRNTEAFF. In nucleotides, the CDR3 is TGTGCCAGCAGCTTCCAACCGAGGAACACTGAAGCTTTCTTT. The chain is built from TRBV11-2 and TRBJ1-1; D unresolved. CDR3 length: 14 residues. The V and J ends lost 3 bases and 1 base respectively, with 9 bases between them. Germline-derived CDR1 and CDR2 are SGHAT and FQNNGV.

In this sample, this clonotype turned up many times. The V call is TRBV20-1, the J call TRBJ1-1; 12 nucleotides agree with TRBD1. The CDR3 has 15 amino acids. Germline CDR1 and CDR2: DFQATT and SNEGSKA (reference sequence). V lost 0 bases, J lost 6 bases, and 5 bases stayed unmatched. Written as DNA, the CDR3 is TGCAGTGCTAGAGAAGGGACAGGGGGCCGACCTGAAGCTTTCTTT. Its translation: CSAREGTGGRPEAFF.

This clonotype has a handful of counts. The gene calls are TRBV20-1 and TRBJ1-5; D is ambiguous. The ends were cut back, 1 base at V and 2 bases at J, with 9 bases in the middle. From germline, CDR1 is DFQATT and CDR2 SNEGSKA (reference sequence). The CDR3 consists of 14 residues. The CDR3 region has the DNA TGCAGTGCTAGAGGCGGGTCGGGCAATCAGCCCCAGCATTTT. Amino acid sequence: CSARGGSGNQPQHF.

This clonotype was seen a few times. The chain joins TRBV6-1 to TRBJ2-1, with TRBD2 matching 8 bases. V shed 5 bases, J shed 8 bases, and the junction held 8 bases outside the gene matches. The CDR3 totals 14 residues. Germline CDR1 reads MNHNS; CDR2 reads SASEGT. For the CDR3, the DNA is TGTGCCAGCAGTACCGGGAGGGCCATCCATGAGCAGTTCTTC. Translation gives CASSTGRAIHEQFF.

At least ten counts were recorded for this clonotype. The J gene is TRBJ1-6, the V gene TRBV5-5; the D is unclear. V lost 2 bases, J lost 6 bases, and 12 bases lay in between. CDR1 and CDR2 from the germline V gene are SGHKS and YYEKEE (reference sequence). This CDR3 is built from 15 residues. This CDR3 reads CASSFPGRTNSPLHF. The CDR3 coding sequence is TGTGCCAGCAGCTTCCCTGGCCGGACTAATTCACCCCTCCACTTT.